These 25 T cell receptor beta chains were sequenced from one sample in a study of T cell responses to AZD1222 COVID-19 vaccine. Profiled with immunoSEQ multiplex PCR; TCRdb holds only in-frame clones, not every one. There are roughly 70,000 clones in the sample; around nine tenths occur only once, and over 5.5% lies in the top ten. Sequenced material: peripheral blood, taken 28 days after the second dose of the MenACWY control vaccine. The origin of the receptors is an adult who received the MenACWY meningococcal vaccine as a control.

V gene TRBV11-2 combines with J gene TRBJ2-1, with 10 bases identical to TRBD1. Germline trimming cut 4 bases from V and 7 bases from J; bases unmatched to any gene: 10. Germline CDR1 and CDR2: SGHAT and FQNNGV. CDR3 size: 16 residues. CDR3 sequence (DNA): TGTGCCAGCAGCTCAGTTAGGACAGGGGGAAGTAATGAGCAGTTCTTC. Translated, it gives CASSSVRTGGSNEQFF.

Only one count was recorded for this clone. J is TRBJ2-1 and V is TRBV5-6; D is perhaps TRBD1 (6 bases). Trimming pared 4 bases from V and 6 bases from J, leaving 8 bases between. The CDR3 runs to 12 residues. CDR1 is SGHDT and CDR2 is YYEEEE in the germline V gene. This CDR3 reads CASSGQSNEQFF. CDR3 in DNA: TGTGCCAGCAGCGGACAGTCCAATGAGCAGTTCTTC.

This chain uses TRBV28 with TRBJ2-7; D is possibly TRBD1 (5 bases). In germline, CDR1 is MDHEN, CDR2 SYDVKM. V was shortened by 8 bases and J by 0 bases, with 5 bases between the two germline ends. CDR3 length: 11 amino acids. The CDR3 nucleotides are TGTGCCAGCGACAGCTCCTACGAGCAGTACTTC. Amino acid sequence: CASDSSYEQYF.

The rearrangement uses TRBV7-6 and TRBJ1-5; D is unclear. The length of the CDR3 is 13 residues. Germline CDR1 SGHVS, CDR2 FNYEAQ. Trimming stripped 5 bases from V and 4 bases from J, with 9 bases between. DNA for the CDR3: TGTGCCAGCAGCCCCAGCGGTAATCAGCCCCAGCATTTT. It is translated as CASSPSGNQPQHF. Together with reference TRBV7-6 and TRBJ1-5, the CDR3 gives the full variable domain: GAGVSQSPRYKVTKRGQDVALRCDPISGHVSLYWYRQALGQGPEFLTYFNYEAQQDKSGLPNDRFSAERPEGSISTLTIQRTEQRDSAMYRCASSPSGNQPQHFGDGTRLSIL.

This sequence joins TRBV27 and TRBJ2-7, with 12 bases matching TRBD2. The CDR3 is 17 residues long. J lost 3 bases, V lost 2 bases, and 8 bases had no gene match. CDR1 MNHEY and CDR2 SMNVEV come from the germline V gene (reference sequence). CDR3 region: CASSLTSGRLLHYEQYF. In DNA, the CDR3 is TGTGCCAGCAGTTTAACTAGCGGGAGGTTATTACACTACGAGCAGTACTTC.

This clone was recorded once. The chain employs TRBV25-1 and TRBJ1-4; D remains unclear. Trimming removed 6 bases from V and 5 bases from J, with 7 bases in between. The length of the CDR3 is 12 residues. CDR1 MGHDK and CDR2 SYGVNS come from the germline V gene. DNA for the CDR3: TGTGCCAGCAGGACCCCAAATGAAAAACTGTTTTTT. This codes for CASRTPNEKLFF.

The genes are TRBV7-2 and TRBJ1-1; 11 bases agree with TRBD1. V lost 5 bases and J lost 5; bases outside the gene matches: 4. The CDR3 loop spans 14 amino acids. Looked up from germline, CDR1 is SGHTA and CDR2 is FQGNSA. DNA of the CDR3: TGTGCCAGCAGCCGGGACAGGGGGGGGACTGAAGCTTTCTTT. Translated, it gives CASSRDRGGTEAFF.

The chain joins TRBV4-1 to TRBJ1-5, with no clear D. The CDR3 is made up of 15 amino acids. Germline assignment: CDR1 MGHRA and CDR2 YSYEKL. V dropped 5 bases and J dropped 6 bases, with 17 bases sitting between them. In DNA form, the CDR3 reads TGCGCCAGCAGCGTAGCCTCTAACCCGGGTCAGCCCCAGCATTTT. Translation: CASSVASNPGQPQHF.

The chain is built from TRBV6-6 and TRBJ2-7; the D is unclear. V was cut by 4 bases and J by 4 bases, with 14 bases left in between. The CDR3 is made up of 14 amino acids. The germline V gene has CDR1 MNHNY and CDR2 SVGAGI (reference sequence). The CDR3 reads CASSSTGAQYEQYF. The CDR3 coding sequence is TGTGCCAGCAGTTCGACGGGTGCCCAGTACGAGCAGTACTTC.

The chain combines TRBV11-3 with TRBJ2-3; 8 positions match TRBD1. This CDR3 is built from 15 residues. Germline loops: CDR1 SGHNT, CDR2 YENEEA. V was pared by 1 base and J by 4 bases, with 4 bases of the junction left unmatched. CDR3 sequence reads: CASSLGDRGPDTQYF. The CDR3 nucleotides are TGTGCCAGCAGCTTAGGTGACAGGGGACCAGATACGCAGTATTTT.

J is TRBJ2-2 and V is TRBV9; 12 nucleotides align to TRBD2. Trimming at V came to 4 bases and at J to 4 bases, leaving 8 bases not matched to a gene. Germline assignment: CDR1 SGDLS and CDR2 YYNGEE. The CDR3 loop spans 17 amino acids. The CDR3 loop is CASSPFQGLAGTGELFF. CDR3 DNA sequence: TGTGCCAGCAGCCCCTTTCAGGGACTAGCGGGCACCGGGGAGCTGTTTTTT.

The chain has TRBV6-4 and TRBJ2-1, with D perhaps TRBD2 (5 bases). V gave up 3 bases and J gave up 9 bases, with 12 bases separating them. CDR3 length: 13 residues. Per the germline V gene, CDR1 is MRHNA and CDR2 is SNTAGT. Here the CDR3 reads CASSEMLEGEQFF. CDR3 bases: TGTGCCAGCAGTGAGATGTTAGAGGGTGAGCAGTTCTTC.

The V gene is TRBV4-1, the J gene TRBJ2-1; the D is unclear. Germline V gene data show CDR1 as MGHRA and CDR2 as YSYEKL. Trimming removed 0 bases at V and 9 bases at J, with 6 bases between. The CDR3 length is 12 residues. CDR3: CASSQESVEQFF. The CDR3 DNA is TGCGCCAGCAGCCAAGAATCCGTTGAGCAGTTCTTC.

Only one count was recorded for this clone. The rearrangement uses TRBV28 and TRBJ2-1, with D maybe TRBD2 (7 bases). This CDR3 contains 14 residues. Germline CDR1 MDHEN, CDR2 SYDVKM. Trimming took off 10 bases at V and 6 bases at J, with 19 bases between the two ends. CDR3 coding DNA: TGTGCCACTCTCAATAGGGGGGGCGGCAATGAGCAGTTCTTC. This codes for CATLNRGGGNEQFF.

Here the CDR3 reads CASSLVSGSTYEQYF. The CDR3 nucleotides read TGCGCCAGCAGCTTGGTTAGCGGGAGTACCTACGAGCAGTACTTC. The chain uses TRBV5-1 and TRBJ2-7; 9 bases are shared with TRBD2. The CDR3 spans 15 residues. The germline gives CDR1 SGHRS, CDR2 YFSETQ. Germline trimming cut 0 bases from V and 2 bases from J; bases unmatched to any gene: 3.

This sequence joins TRBV11-2 and TRBJ2-1, with 12 bases that match TRBD2. J lost 5 bases, V lost 6 bases, and 5 bases had no gene match. There are 15 residues in the CDR3. The germline V gene has CDR1 SGHAT and CDR2 FQNNGV. The CDR3 DNA reads TGTGCCAGCAGGGAGGGACTAGCGGGCCACAATGAGCAGTTCTTC. Translated, it gives CASREGLAGHNEQFF. The variable domain in full, completed from reference TRBV11-2 and TRBJ2-1, reads EAGVAQSPRYKIIEKRQSVAFWCNPISGHATLYWYQQILGQGPKLLIQFQNNGVVDDSQLPKDRFSAERLKGVDSTLKIQPAKLEDSAVYLCASREGLAGHNEQFFGPGTRLTVL.

This chain connects TRBV27 to TRBJ1-1; TRBD1 aligns across 7 bases. CDR3 length: 15 amino acids. After removal of 0 bases from V and 7 bases from J, the junction contained 8 bases not matched to a gene. The germline V gene encodes CDR1 MNHEY and CDR2 SMNVEV (reference sequence). The CDR3 region has the DNA TGTGCCAGCAGTTTATCAGGTCAGGGGGTTTTTGAAGCTTTCTTT. Its protein is CASSLSGQGVFEAFF.

This chain uses TRBV5-6 with TRBJ2-3; a weak D match, TRBD1 (6 bases). Trimming left V 2 bases short and J 0 bases short, with 13 bases between. Germline-derived CDR1 and CDR2 are SGHDT and YYEEEE. The CDR3 is 16 residues long. The DNA for the CDR3 is TGTGCCAGCAGCTTTACCGGGACACTGAGCACAGATACGCAGTATTTT. Translation: CASSFTGTLSTDTQYF.

The chain recombines TRBV28 with TRBJ1-6; D ambiguous. CDR3 length: 13 amino acids. Germline V gene sequence: CDR1 MDHEN, CDR2 SYDVKM. The ends were cut back, 6 bases at V and 8 bases at J, with 11 bases in the middle. This CDR3 is CASSIRGDSPLHF. The CDR3 bases are TGTGCCAGCAGCATCAGAGGTGATTCACCCCTCCACTTT.

The CDR3 here is CASSSTARAGTGGYTF. As DNA, the CDR3 is TGTGCCAGCAGCTCCACAGCAAGGGCTGGGACAGGTGGCTACACCTTC. The chain is built from TRBV7-9 and TRBJ1-2; TRBD1 matches 8 bases. Trimming took 4 bases from V and 7 from J; bases not matched to a gene: 14. The CDR3 is 16 amino acids. CDR1 and CDR2 from the germline V gene are SEHNR and FQNEAQ (reference sequence).

V usage is TRBV5-1 and J usage is TRBJ2-7; 9 bases align to TRBD2. CDR1 SGHRS and CDR2 YFSETQ come from the germline V gene. J gave up 2 bases and V 1 base, and 4 bases lay outside the gene matches. CDR3 length: 15 residues. This CDR3 reads CASSLLPSGTYEQYF. The CDR3 coding sequence is TGCGCCAGCAGCTTGCTGCCTAGCGGGACCTACGAGCAGTACTTC. The full variable domain, its missing parts supplied by reference TRBV5-1 and TRBJ2-7, is KAGVTQTPRYLIKTRGQQVTLSCSPISGHRSVSWYQQTPGQGLQFLFEYFSETQRNKGNFPGRFSGRQFSNSRSEMNVSTLELGDSALYLCASSLLPSGTYEQYFGPGTRLTVT.

Comment on this clone: The sample holds other DNA sequences that translate to the same CDR3. DNA for the CDR3: TGTGCCACCAGTTCAGGGGGCAATGAGCAGTTCTTC. Translating gives CATSSGGNEQFF. This chain connects TRBV15 to TRBJ2-1; 7 positions match TRBD1. The germline CDR1 and CDR2 sequences are LNHNV and YYDKDF (reference sequence). Trimming took 6 bases from V and 6 from J; bases not matched to a gene: 2. The CDR3 is 12 amino acids.

The CDR3 DNA is TGTGCCAGCAGTTCCGGGGATGAAAAACTGTTTTTT. As protein: CASSSGDEKLFF. The chain employs TRBV3-1 (or the pseudogene TRBV3-2) and TRBJ1-4, with no clear D. The CDR3 consists of 12 residues. The V end lost 6 bases, the J end lost 6 bases, and 8 bases lay between the germline ends. In germline, CDR1 is LGHDT, CDR2 YNNKEL (reference sequence).

The V call is TRBV2, the J call TRBJ2-3; D may match TRBD1 or TRBD2 (5 bases each). From germline, CDR1 is SNHLY and CDR2 FYNNEI. The CDR3 is made up of 13 amino acids. V lost 6 bases, J lost 2 bases, and 9 bases lay in between. CDR3 DNA sequence: TGTGCCAGCAGAACGGGGCACACAGATACGCAGTATTTT. Amino acids: CASRTGHTDTQYF.

This chain uses TRBV12-3 or TRBV12-4 with TRBJ1-1; D unclear. CDR3 length: 12 amino acids. V was cut by 1 base and J by 7 bases, with 7 bases left in between. Here the CDR3 DNA reads TGTGCCAGCAGTTTAGATCAGTTTGAAGCTTTCTTT. Protein sequence: CASSLDQFEAFF.